A selection of T cell receptor beta chains follows, all from one sample in a study of blood T cell repertoires in COVID-19. Libraries were prepared by immunoSEQ multiplex PCR; TCRdb keeps only in-frame clonotypes and omits some of them. The sample has 250,000 to 300,000 clones, roughly 85% seen once. The sequencing input was peripheral blood. Receptors were obtained from a man in his fifties or sixties with active or convalescent COVID-19. Each CDR3 is given with its conserved first and last residue.

V gene: TRBV6-5; J gene: TRBJ1-1; CDR3 protein: CASSYSRDGYPEAFF
V gene: TRBV7-2; J gene: TRBJ1-1; CDR3 protein: CASSLNGLNTEAFF
V gene: TRBV12-3/TRBV12-4; J gene: TRBJ2-2; CDR3 protein: CASSQTSTGELFF
V gene: TRBV6-5; J gene: TRBJ2-1; CDR3 protein: CASRPGQTDYNEQFF
V gene: TRBV5-5; J gene: TRBJ2-2; CDR3 protein: CASSLLAGGNTGELFF
V gene: TRBV5-1; J gene: TRBJ1-1; CDR3 protein: CASTLSSNRVTEAFF
V gene: TRBV2; J gene: TRBJ1-2; CDR3 protein: CASSEGPGQSYRYTF
V gene: TRBV5-1; J gene: TRBJ1-2; CDR3 protein: CASSPGVYGYTF
V gene: TRBV2; J gene: TRBJ2-7; CDR3 protein: CASKKQGSHEQYF
V gene: TRBV30; J gene: TRBJ1-1; CDR3 protein: CAWSVGTGMVGEAFF
V gene: TRBV18; J gene: TRBJ1-1; CDR3 protein: CASSSDSTSTEAFF
V gene: TRBV28; J gene: TRBJ1-3; CDR3 protein: CASLRGGHSGNTIYF
V gene: TRBV7-2; J gene: TRBJ2-7; CDR3 protein: CASSLQTGAYYEQYF
V gene: TRBV14; J gene: TRBJ2-3; CDR3 protein: CARSFRTDTQYF
V gene: TRBV3-1/TRBV3-2; J gene: TRBJ2-1; CDR3 protein: CASSQDRLAGAGYNEQFF
V gene: TRBV18; J gene: TRBJ1-5; CDR3 protein: CASSLGQANQPQHF
V gene: TRBV27; J gene: TRBJ1-3; CDR3 protein: CASSLGGGSGNTIYF
V gene: TRBV27; J gene: TRBJ2-2; CDR3 protein: CASSWTSRTGELFF